This is a list of T cell receptor beta chains from one sample in a study of beta chain features in type 1 diabetes. Clones were read by immunoSEQ multiplex PCR, and TCRdb kept only the in-frame ones, dropping some. The sample lists fewer than 900,000 clones, around a sixth occurring once. Sequencing was carried out using naive CD4+ T cells from blood. These receptors were obtained from a woman under 30 in good health. CDR3s include the opening cysteine and the closing phenylalanine or tryptophan. The D gene is left open where the match is weak. A clone size is listed for some rows: how often the clone was seen (once, few, many), or a class if it is expanded.

NA	TRBJ2-7	TRBV13	TRBD2	CASSLSGSGYYEQYF	TGTGCCAGCAGCCTTAGCGGGAGCGGGTACTACGAGCAGTACTTC
few	TRBJ2-2	TRBV9	NA	CASSETGVAGELFF	TGTGCCAGCAGCGAGACCGGGGTGGCCGGGGAGCTGTTTTTT
few	TRBJ2-3	TRBV2	NA	CASSEAPADTDTQYF	TGTGCCAGCAGTGAAGCGCCGGCCGACACAGATACGCAGTATTTT
NA	TRBJ2-1	TRBV18	NA	CASSLASRYNEQFF	TGTGCCAGCTCACTCGCAAGTCGTTACAATGAGCAGTTCTTC
few	TRBJ2-3	TRBV7-2	NA	CASSLQASSTDTQYF	TGTGCCAGCAGCTTACAGGCGTCTAGCACAGATACGCAGTATTTT
NA	TRBJ2-2	TRBV11-2	TRBD1	CASSPTGTGTGAGELFF	TGTGCCAGCAGCCCCACCGGTACCGGGACAGGGGCCGGGGAGCTGTTTTTT
many	TRBJ2-1	TRBV10-3	NA	CAISASGARGEQFF	TGTGCCATCAGTGCCTCCGGTGCCCGTGGTGAGCAGTTCTTC
NA	TRBJ2-3	TRBV28	NA	CASSLGPGKTDTQYF	TGTGCCAGCAGTTTAGGTCCAGGGAAAACAGATACGCAGTATTTT
NA	TRBJ2-5	TRBV5-1	TRBD1	CASSLETGKGTQYF	TGCGCCAGCAGCTTGGAGACAGGGAAGGGGACCCAGTACTTC
few	TRBJ2-7	TRBV18	NA	CASSPQGNPPYEQYF	TGTGCCAGCTCACCACAGGGGAATCCCCCCTACGAGCAGTACTTC
NA	TRBJ2-7	TRBV7-3	TRBD2	CASSPRLGGGLYEQYF	TGTGCCAGCAGCCCCCGGCTTGGGGGAGGGCTTTACGAGCAGTACTTC
NA	TRBJ2-7	TRBV4-3	TRBD1	CASSLDSGQGYEQYF	TGCGCCAGCAGCCTAGACTCGGGACAGGGGTACGAGCAGTACTTC
few	TRBJ2-3	TRBV14	NA	CASSQGLGGSADTQYF	TGTGCCAGCAGCCAAGGATTGGGCGGTAGCGCAGATACGCAGTATTTT
few	TRBJ2-7	TRBV4-3	NA	CASSQDLGRRFYEQYF	TGCGCCAGCAGCCAAGACTTGGGACGTAGGTTCTACGAGCAGTACTTC
NA	TRBJ1-5	TRBV7-2	NA	CASSLGDYSNQPQHF	TGTGCCAGCAGCTTAGGGGATTATAGCAATCAGCCCCAGCATTTT
few	TRBJ2-1	TRBV5-4	TRBD2	CASSLLRAGGGNEQFF	TGTGCCAGCAGCTTGCTAAGAGCGGGAGGGGGCAATGAGCAGTTCTTC
NA	TRBJ2-3	TRBV29-1	TRBD2	CSVWRRTYRGLAGGSDTQYF	TGCAGCGTTTGGAGACGGACCTACCGGGGACTAGCGGGAGGGTCCGATACGCAGTATTTT
few	TRBJ2-7	TRBV28	TRBD2	CASEIAGASYEQYF	TGTGCCAGCGAAATAGCGGGAGCCTCCTACGAGCAGTACTTC
NA	TRBJ1-1	TRBV7-2	TRBD1	CASSLQGAGMNTEAFF	TGTGCCAGCAGCTTACAGGGGGCAGGGATGAACACTGAAGCTTTCTTT
few	TRBJ1-1	TRBV10-3	NA	CAISEAGPNTEAFF	TGTGCCATCAGTGAAGCTGGCCCTAACACTGAAGCTTTCTTT
few	TRBJ2-7	TRBV28	NA	CASSLPLGGSEQYF	TGTGCCAGCAGTTTGCCCCTCGGAGGGTCCGAGCAGTACTTC
NA	TRBJ2-3	TRBV15	NA	CATSRDLRGDTQYF	TGTGCCACCAGCAGAGATCTAAGAGGGGATACGCAGTATTTT
NA	TRBJ2-7	TRBV4-1	TRBD1	CASSQVVGDRGYEQYF	TGCGCCAGCAGCCAAGTGGTGGGAGACAGGGGCTACGAGCAGTACTTC
NA	TRBJ1-3	TRBV9	TRBD1	CASSVQGASVGNTIYF	TGTGCCAGCAGCGTGCAGGGGGCGAGCGTTGGAAACACCATATATTTT
few	TRBJ2-7	TRBV6-5	NA	CASSYSSAGQYEQYF	TGTGCCAGCAGTTACTCGTCCGCGGGACAGTACGAGCAGTACTTC
NA	TRBJ2-3	TRBV7-2	TRBD2	CASRGLAGITDTQYF	TGTGCCAGCAGGGGACTAGCGGGTATCACAGATACGCAGTATTTT
few	TRBJ2-3	TRBV2	NA	CASSEALHTQYF	TGTGCCAGCAGTGAAGCGCTTCATACGCAGTATTTT
few	TRBJ1-1	TRBV7-8	TRBD1	CASSLMTGSPAFF	TGTGCCAGCAGCTTAATGACAGGGAGTCCGGCTTTCTTT
NA	TRBJ1-1	TRBV7-9	NA	CASSLLPSSLRRTEAFF	TGTGCCAGCAGCTTACTGCCTAGCAGTTTACGACGAACTGAAGCTTTCTTT
few	TRBJ2-1	TRBV25-1	TRBD2	CASGLAGGHEQFF	TGTGCCAGCGGACTAGCGGGAGGTCATGAGCAGTTCTTC
few	TRBJ1-1	TRBV6-4	NA	CASTRLAFF	TGTGCCAGCACCCGCTTGGCTTTCTTT